A single sample gave rise to the 8 T cell receptor beta chains below, sequenced in a study of cytotoxic CD8 clonotypes in ibrutinib-treated CLL. Profiling relied on immunoSEQ multiplex PCR, and the TCRdb table lists in-frame clones only, not all of them. Of some 28,000 clones listed, roughly 60% are singletons. Sequenced here: PBMCs, sampled before ibrutinib treatment. The receptors shown here come from a human donor with chronic lymphocytic leukemia.

V usage is TRBV27 and J usage is TRBJ2-7; no reliable D call. Germline V lookup: CDR1 MNHEY, CDR2 SMNVEV (reference sequence). This CDR3 is 16 amino acids long. Deletions cut 5 bases from V and 5 bases from J, with 22 bases between. For the CDR3, the DNA is TGTGCCAGCAGTCCGCCTTTCTCATGGCTTCGGGACGAGCAGTACTTC. Its translation: CASSPPFSWLRDEQYF.

This clone was counted between two and nine times. The chain links TRBV27 to TRBJ1-2; D might be TRBD1 (6 bases). V lost 4 bases and J 8 bases, leaving 26 bases between the germline ends. The length of the CDR3 is 17 residues. Germline V gene lookup returns CDR1 MNHEY and CDR2 SMNVEV (reference sequence). The CDR3 region is CASSWGAKSGRSPGYTF. For the CDR3, the DNA is TGTGCCAGCAGTTGGGGGGCTAAATCAGGGAGGTCCCCGGGCTACACCTTC.

V usage is TRBV5-1 and J usage is TRBJ1-2, with no clear D. The CDR3 loop spans 14 amino acids. From germline, CDR1 is SGHRS and CDR2 YFSETQ. V lost 6 bases to trimming and J lost 1 base, with 13 bases between them. CDR3 protein: CASNGGDNNYGYTF. The CDR3 coding sequence is TGCGCCAGCAATGGAGGAGACAATAACTATGGCTACACCTTC. Full variable domain (remainder filled in from reference TRBV5-1 and TRBJ1-2): KAGVTQTPRYLIKTRGQQVTLSCSPISGHRSVSWYQQTPGQGLQFLFEYFSETQRNKGNFPGRFSGRQFSNSRSEMNVSTLELGDSALYLCASNGGDNNYGYTFGSGTRLTVV.

The DNA of the CDR3 is TGTGCCAGCAGCCAAGAGCGGGGGGGGCTCGAGACCCAGTACTTC. It translates to CASSQERGGLETQYF. The chain carries TRBV4-2 and TRBJ2-5, with 9 bases identical to TRBD2. V was pared by 0 bases and J by 5 bases, with 4 bases of the junction left unmatched. Germline-derived CDR1 and CDR2 are LGHNA and YNFKEQ. This CDR3 region has 15 residues.

This clone came up a few times. J is TRBJ1-6 and V is TRBV5-8; no clear D. V lost 2 bases and J lost 3, with 9 bases in between. Germline values: CDR1 SGHTS, CDR2 YDEGEE. The CDR3 is made up of 15 amino acids. The CDR3 coding sequence is TGTGCCAGCAGCTTCTTACAGATCTATAATTCACCCCTCCACTTT. It yields the protein CASSFLQIYNSPLHF.

V gene TRBV7-8 combines with J gene TRBJ1-1; D remains unclear. The V gene's germline CDR1 is SGHVS and CDR2 FQNEAQ. The CDR3 has 13 residues. V gave up 3 bases and J gave up 3 bases, with 8 bases separating them. The CDR3: CASSFGSDTEAFF. CDR3 DNA: TGTGCCAGCAGCTTCGGCTCGGACACTGAAGCTTTCTTT.

The chain joins TRBV11-2 to TRBJ1-1; D ambiguous. Germline loops: CDR1 SGHAT, CDR2 FQNNGV. The CDR3 loop spans 14 amino acids. Trimming took 7 bases from V and 8 from J, leaving 20 bases between them. The CDR3 DNA follows: TGTGCCAGCACCCCCTACGCCACGACGGGGGAAGCTTTCTTT. This translates into CASTPYATTGEAFF.

The V and J genes are TRBV6-1 and TRBJ2-5; D is undetermined. Trimming pared 6 bases from V and 5 bases from J, leaving 4 bases between. The CDR3 has 10 amino acids. CDR1 MNHNS and CDR2 SASEGT come from the germline V gene. In DNA, the CDR3 is TGTGCCAGCAGCAGGGAGACCCAGTACTTC. This gives the protein CASSRETQYF.